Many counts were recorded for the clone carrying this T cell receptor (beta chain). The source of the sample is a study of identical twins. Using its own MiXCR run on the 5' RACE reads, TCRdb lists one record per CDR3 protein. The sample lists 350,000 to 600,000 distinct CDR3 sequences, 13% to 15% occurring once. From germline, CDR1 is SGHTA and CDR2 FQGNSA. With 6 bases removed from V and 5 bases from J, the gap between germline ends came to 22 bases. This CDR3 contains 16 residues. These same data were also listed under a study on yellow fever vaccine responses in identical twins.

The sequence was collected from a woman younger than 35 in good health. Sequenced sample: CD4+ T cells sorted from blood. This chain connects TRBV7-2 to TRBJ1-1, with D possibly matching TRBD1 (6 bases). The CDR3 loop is CASRKNPTKGGTEAFF. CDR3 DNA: TGTGCCAGCAGAAAAAACCCTACAAAAGGGGGAACTGAAGCTTTCTTT.